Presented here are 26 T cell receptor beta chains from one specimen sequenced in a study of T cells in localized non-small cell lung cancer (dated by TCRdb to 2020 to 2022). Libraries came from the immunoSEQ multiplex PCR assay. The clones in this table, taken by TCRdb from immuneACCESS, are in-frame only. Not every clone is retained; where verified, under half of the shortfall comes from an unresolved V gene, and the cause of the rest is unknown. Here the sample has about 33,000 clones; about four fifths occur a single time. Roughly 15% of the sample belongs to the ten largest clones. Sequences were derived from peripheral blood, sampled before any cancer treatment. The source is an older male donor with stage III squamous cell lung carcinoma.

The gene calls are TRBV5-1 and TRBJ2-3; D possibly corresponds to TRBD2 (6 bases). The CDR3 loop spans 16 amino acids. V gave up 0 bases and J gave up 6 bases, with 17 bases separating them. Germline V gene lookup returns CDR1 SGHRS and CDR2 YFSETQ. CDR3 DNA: TGCGCCAGCAGCTTGGCCGGGCTAGGGAGCGGGGATACGCAGTATTTT. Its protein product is CASSLAGLGSGDTQYF. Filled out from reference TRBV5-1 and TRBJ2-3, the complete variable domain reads KAGVTQTPRYLIKTRGQQVTLSCSPISGHRSVSWYQQTPGQGLQFLFEYFSETQRNKGNFPGRFSGRQFSNSRSEMNVSTLELGDSALYLCASSLAGLGSGDTQYFGPGTRLTVL.

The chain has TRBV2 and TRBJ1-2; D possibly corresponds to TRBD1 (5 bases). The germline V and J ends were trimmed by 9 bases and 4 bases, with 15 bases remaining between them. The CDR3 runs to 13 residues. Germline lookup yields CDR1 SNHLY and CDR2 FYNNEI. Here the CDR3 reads CARNFRGIYGYTF. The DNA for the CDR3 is TGTGCCAGAAACTTCCGGGGCATCTATGGCTACACCTTC. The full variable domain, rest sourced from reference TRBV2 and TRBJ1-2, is EPEVTQTPSHQVTQMGQEVILRCVPISNHLYFYWYRQILGQKVEFLVSFYNNEISEKSEIFDDQFSVERPDGSNFTLKIRSTKLEDSAMYFCARNFRGIYGYTFGSGTRLTVV.

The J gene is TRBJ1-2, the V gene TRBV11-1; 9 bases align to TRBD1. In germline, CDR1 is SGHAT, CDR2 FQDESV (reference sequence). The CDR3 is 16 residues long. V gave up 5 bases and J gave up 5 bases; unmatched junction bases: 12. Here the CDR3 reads CASSMRTGATQYGYTF. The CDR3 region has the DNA TGTGCCAGCAGCATGAGGACAGGGGCGACCCAATATGGCTACACCTTC.

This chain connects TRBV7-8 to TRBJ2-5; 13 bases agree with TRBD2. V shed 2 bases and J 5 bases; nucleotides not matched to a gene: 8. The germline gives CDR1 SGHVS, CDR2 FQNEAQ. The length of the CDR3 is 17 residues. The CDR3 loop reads CASSLTTGLAGSETQYF. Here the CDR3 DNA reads TGTGCCAGCAGCTTAACCACGGGACTAGCGGGGAGTGAGACCCAGTACTTC.

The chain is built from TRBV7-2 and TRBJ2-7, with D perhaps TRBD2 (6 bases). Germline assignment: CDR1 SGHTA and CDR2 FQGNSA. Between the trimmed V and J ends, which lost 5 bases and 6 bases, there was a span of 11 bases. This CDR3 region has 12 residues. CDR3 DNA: TGTGCCAGCAGCGGTAGGGGAGGCGAGCAGTACTTC. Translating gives CASSGRGGEQYF. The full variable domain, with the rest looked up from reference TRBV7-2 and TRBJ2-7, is GAGVSQSPSNKVTEKGKDVELRCDPISGHTALYWYRQSLGQGLEFLIYFQGNSAPDKSGLPSDRFSAERTGGSVSTLTIQRTQQEDSAVYLCASSGRGGEQYFGPGTRLTVT.

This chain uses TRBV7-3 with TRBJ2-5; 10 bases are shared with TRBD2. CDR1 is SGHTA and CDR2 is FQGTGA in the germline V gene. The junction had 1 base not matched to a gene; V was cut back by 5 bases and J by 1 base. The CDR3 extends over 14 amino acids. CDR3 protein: CASSRTSGQETQYF. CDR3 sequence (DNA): TGTGCCAGCAGCCGGACTAGCGGCCAAGAGACCCAGTACTTC.

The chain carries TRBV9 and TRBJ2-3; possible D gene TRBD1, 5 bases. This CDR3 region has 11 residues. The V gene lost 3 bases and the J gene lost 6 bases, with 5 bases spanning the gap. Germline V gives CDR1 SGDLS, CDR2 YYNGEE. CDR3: CASSEGDTQYF. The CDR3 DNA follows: TGTGCCAGCAGCGAGGGGGATACGCAGTATTTT. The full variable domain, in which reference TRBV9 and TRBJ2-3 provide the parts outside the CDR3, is DSGVTQTPKHLITATGQRVTLRCSPRSGDLSVYWYQQSLDQGLQFLIQYYNGEERAKGNILERFSAQQFPDLHSELNLSSLELGDSALYFCASSEGDTQYFGPGTRLTVL.

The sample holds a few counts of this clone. CDR3 sequence: CSAPFRGYTF. CDR3 nucleotide sequence: TGCAGTGCCCCCTTTAGGGGCTACACCTTC. The V call is TRBV20-1, the J call TRBJ1-2, with D unclear. The germline gives CDR1 DFQATT, CDR2 SNEGSKA (reference sequence). CDR3 size: 10 residues. Trimming stripped 6 bases from V and 8 bases from J, with 10 bases between.

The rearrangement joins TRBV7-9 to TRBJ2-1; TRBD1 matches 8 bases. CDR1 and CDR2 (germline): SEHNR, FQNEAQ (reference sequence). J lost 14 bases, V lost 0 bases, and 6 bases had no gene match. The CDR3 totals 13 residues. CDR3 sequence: CASSLAQGAKEFF. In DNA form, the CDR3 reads TGTGCCAGCAGCTTAGCTCAGGGGGCTAAGGAGTTCTTC.

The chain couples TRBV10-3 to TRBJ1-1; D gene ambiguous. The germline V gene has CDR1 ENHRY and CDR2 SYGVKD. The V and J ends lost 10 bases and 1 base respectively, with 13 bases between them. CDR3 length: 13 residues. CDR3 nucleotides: TGTGCCACCTCAGTGCCGAGGAACACTGAAGCTTTCTTT. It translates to CATSVPRNTEAFF.

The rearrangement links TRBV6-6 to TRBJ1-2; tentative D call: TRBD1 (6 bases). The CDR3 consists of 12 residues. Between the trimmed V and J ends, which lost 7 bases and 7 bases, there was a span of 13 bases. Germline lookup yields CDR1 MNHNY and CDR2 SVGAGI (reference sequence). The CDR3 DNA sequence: TGTGCCAGCACGGCCAGGGGCAGTGGCTACACCTTC. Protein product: CASTARGSGYTF.

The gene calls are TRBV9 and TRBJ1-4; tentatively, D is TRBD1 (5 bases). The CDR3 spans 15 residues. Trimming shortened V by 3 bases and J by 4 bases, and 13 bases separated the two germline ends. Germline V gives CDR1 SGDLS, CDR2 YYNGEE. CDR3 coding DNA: TGTGCCAGCAGCGGGCTTCAGGGATTTAATGAAAAACTGTTTTTT. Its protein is CASSGLQGFNEKLFF.

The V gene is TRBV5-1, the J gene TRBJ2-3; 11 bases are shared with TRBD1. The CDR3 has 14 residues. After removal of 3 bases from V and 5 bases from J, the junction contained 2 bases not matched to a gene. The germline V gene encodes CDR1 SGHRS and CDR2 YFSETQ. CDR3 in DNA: TGCGCCAGCAGCTCCGGGACAGGGGGAGATACGCAGTATTTT. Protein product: CASSSGTGGDTQYF.

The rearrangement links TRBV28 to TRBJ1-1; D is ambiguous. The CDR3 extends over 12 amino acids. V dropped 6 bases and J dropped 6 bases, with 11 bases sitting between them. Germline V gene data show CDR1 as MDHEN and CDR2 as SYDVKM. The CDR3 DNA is TGTGCCAGCAGCCTTGGGTTCGCTGAAGCTTTCTTT. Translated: CASSLGFAEAFF.

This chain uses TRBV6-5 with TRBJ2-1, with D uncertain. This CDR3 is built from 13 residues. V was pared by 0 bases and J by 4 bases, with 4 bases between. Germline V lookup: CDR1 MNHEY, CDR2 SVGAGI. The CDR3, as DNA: TGTGCCAGCAGTTACTCGAATTACAATGAGCAGTTCTTC. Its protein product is CASSYSNYNEQFF.

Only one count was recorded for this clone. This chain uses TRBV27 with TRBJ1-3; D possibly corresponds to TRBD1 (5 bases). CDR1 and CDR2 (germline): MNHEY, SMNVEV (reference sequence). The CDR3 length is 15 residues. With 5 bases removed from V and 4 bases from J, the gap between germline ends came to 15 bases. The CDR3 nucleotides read TGTGCCAGCAGTCCGATCAGGGATTCGGGAAACACCATATATTTT. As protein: CASSPIRDSGNTIYF.

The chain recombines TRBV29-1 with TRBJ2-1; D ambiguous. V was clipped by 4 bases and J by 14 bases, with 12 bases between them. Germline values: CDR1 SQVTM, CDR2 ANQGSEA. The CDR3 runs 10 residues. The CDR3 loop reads CSVADGVEFF. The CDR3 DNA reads TGCAGCGTTGCCGACGGAGTCGAGTTCTTC.

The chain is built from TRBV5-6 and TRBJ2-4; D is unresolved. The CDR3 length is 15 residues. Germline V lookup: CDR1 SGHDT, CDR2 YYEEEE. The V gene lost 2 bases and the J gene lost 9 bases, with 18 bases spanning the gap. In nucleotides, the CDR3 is TGTGCCAGCAGCTTCGATAAGGGTCTTGTCGGCATTCAGTACTTC. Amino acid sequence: CASSFDKGLVGIQYF. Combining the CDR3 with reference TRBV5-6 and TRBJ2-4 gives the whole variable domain DAGVTQSPTHLIKTRGQQVTLRCSPKSGHDTVSWYQQALGQGPQFIFQYYEEEERQRGNFPDRFSGHQFPNYSSELNVNALLLGDSALYLCASSFDKGLVGIQYFGAGTRLSVL.

CDR3 nucleotide sequence: TGTGCCAGCAGTTACTCAAGGATGGCTAATGAAAAACTGTTTTTT. The encoded protein is CASSYSRMANEKLFF. The chain combines TRBV6-5 with TRBJ1-4; D is unclear. Trimming took 0 bases from V and 3 from J, leaving 8 bases between them. Per germline, CDR1 MNHEY and CDR2 SVGAGI. This CDR3 region has 15 residues.

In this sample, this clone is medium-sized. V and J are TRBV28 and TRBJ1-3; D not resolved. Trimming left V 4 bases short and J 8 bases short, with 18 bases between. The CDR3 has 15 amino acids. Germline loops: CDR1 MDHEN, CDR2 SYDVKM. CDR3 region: CASSYPSAKRDTIYF. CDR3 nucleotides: TGTGCCAGCAGTTATCCCTCGGCGAAAAGGGACACCATATATTTT.

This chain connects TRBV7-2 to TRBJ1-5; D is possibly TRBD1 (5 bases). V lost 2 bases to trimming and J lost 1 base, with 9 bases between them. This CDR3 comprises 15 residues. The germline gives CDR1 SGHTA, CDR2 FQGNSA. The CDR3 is CASSLRRGSNQPQHF. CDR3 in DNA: TGTGCCAGCAGCTTAAGGAGGGGAAGCAATCAGCCCCAGCATTTT.

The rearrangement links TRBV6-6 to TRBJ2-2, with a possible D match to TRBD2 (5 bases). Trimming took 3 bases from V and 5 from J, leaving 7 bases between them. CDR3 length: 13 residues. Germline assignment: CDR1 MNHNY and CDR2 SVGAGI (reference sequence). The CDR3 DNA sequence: TGTGCCAGCAGTTATCGGGGTACCGGGGAGCTGTTTTTT. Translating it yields CASSYRGTGELFF.

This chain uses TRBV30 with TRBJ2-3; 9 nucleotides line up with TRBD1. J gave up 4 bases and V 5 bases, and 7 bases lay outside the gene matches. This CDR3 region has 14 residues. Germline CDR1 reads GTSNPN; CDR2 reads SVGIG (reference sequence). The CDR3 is CAWEQGAGSDTQYF. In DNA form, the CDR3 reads TGTGCCTGGGAACAGGGGGCAGGGTCAGATACGCAGTATTTT.

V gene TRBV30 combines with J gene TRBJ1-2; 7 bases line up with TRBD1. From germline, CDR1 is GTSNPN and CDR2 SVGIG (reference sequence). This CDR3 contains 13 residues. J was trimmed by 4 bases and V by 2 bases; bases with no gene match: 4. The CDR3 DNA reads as TGTGCCTGGAGTCGGGACAGTTCCTATGGCTACACCTTC. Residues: CAWSRDSSYGYTF.

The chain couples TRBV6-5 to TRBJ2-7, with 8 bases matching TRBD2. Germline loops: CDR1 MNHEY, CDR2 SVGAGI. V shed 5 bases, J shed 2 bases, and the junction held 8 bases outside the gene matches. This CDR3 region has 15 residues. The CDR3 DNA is TGTGCCAGCAGTGGATCTAGCGGGCGAACCTACGAGCAGTACTTC. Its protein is CASSGSSGRTYEQYF.

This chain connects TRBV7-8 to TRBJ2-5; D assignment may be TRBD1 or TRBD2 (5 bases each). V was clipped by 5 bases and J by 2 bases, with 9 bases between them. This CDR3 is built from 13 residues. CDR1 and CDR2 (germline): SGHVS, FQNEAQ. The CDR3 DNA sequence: TGTGCCAGCAGCCCTGGGGGTCAAGAGACCCAGTACTTC. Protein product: CASSPGGQETQYF.